A single sample is the source of the 4 T cell receptor beta chains below, sequenced in a study of CXCR3-negative and CXCR3-positive naive CD8 T cells. Study conclusions and caveats: Greater hydrophobicity was found in TRB CDR3s of CXCR3-positive naive cells than of CXCR3-negative naive cells.

Researchers prepared the TRB cDNA libraries using 5' RACE with UMI labels. For each CDR3 protein, TCRdb gives one entry from its re-call of the 5' RACE reads, without DNA. Its clone listing holds roughly 110,000 distinct CDR3 sequences. No antigen is known for these receptors. The material sequenced was naive CXCR3+ CD8+ T cells from blood. Subset indicated: CD45RO-CCR7+CD27+CD95- naive CD8+ T cells expressing CXCR3 (TNR3+). These receptors were obtained from a human donor in good health. Some clones in this sample may be carry-over from other donors' samples.

V and J are TRBV5-1 and TRBJ1-1. The CDR3 sequence is 14 residues long. Germline loops: CDR1 SGHRS, CDR2 YFSETQ. The CDR3 protein is CASSILGPGTEAFF.

The chain recombines TRBV9 with TRBJ2-1; TCRdb's D gene call, TRBD1, goes unchecked for lack of DNA. The length of the CDR3 is 16 residues. The germline V gene has CDR1 SGDLS and CDR2 YYNGEE. CDR3 in amino acids: CASSGGGLGKYNEQFF.

The gene calls are TRBV7-9 and TRBJ2-1; there is no DNA to check the TCRdb D call of TRBD1. This CDR3 comprises 12 residues. Germline V gene lookup returns CDR1 SEHNR and CDR2 FQNEAQ (reference sequence). The CDR3 protein is CASSPGGGEQFF. The full variable domain, its missing parts supplied by reference TRBV7-9 and TRBJ2-1, is DTGVSQNPRHKITKRGQNVTFRCDPISEHNRLYWYRQTLGQGPEFLTYFQNEAQLEKSRLLSDRFSAERPKGSFSTLEIQRTEQGDSAMYLCASSPGGGEQFFGPGTRLTVL.

This chain connects TRBV28 to TRBJ2-1; TCRdb picks TRBD1, but there is no DNA to check that call. The CDR3 has 12 residues. The germline V gene encodes CDR1 MDHEN and CDR2 SYDVKM. The CDR3 loop is CASSRTGGEQFF.